The table lists the clone carrying this TCR beta chain with a count of one. Its antigen is still unknown. The source of the sample is a study of shared clonotypes between healthy human individuals. Broader study findings: Naive subsets usually exceeded memory subsets in estimated richness. Rarefaction analysis demonstrated incomplete sorted-subset sequencing notwithstanding large depth. Represented genetic and exposure-history diversity was restricted by having few donors. The naive CD4 repertoires of a few donors were compared, and approximately 4.7% of clonotypes were shared.

Using immunoSEQ multiplex PCR, the repertoire was profiled, and TCRdb retains in-frame clones only, with some absent. The data show 950,000 to 1,100,000 clones, 70% to 80% seen once. V was pared by 5 bases and J by 6 bases, with 12 bases of the junction left unmatched. CDR1 is SGHAT and CDR2 is FQNNGV in the germline V gene. The CDR3 loop spans 16 amino acids. This TCR derives from a man aged 18 to 30 in good health. Some clones in this sample may be carry-over from other donors' samples. The sequenced sample consisted of memory CD4+ T cells from PBMCs. Regarding subset: CD45RA-negative fraction. V usage is TRBV11-2 and J usage is TRBJ2-1; 8 positions agree with TRBD2. The CDR3 sequence: CASSPGAGLGTNEQFF. CDR3 sequence (DNA): TGTGCCAGCAGCCCAGGGGCGGGACTAGGGACCAATGAGCAGTTCTTC.